This TCR beta chain was retrieved from a study of blood T cells in healthy people across ages. Study in general: There was about one barcoded beta molecule captured by template switching per two T cells. Study-wide results and limits: Diversity figures derived from one million T cells were judged to underestimate the true value. The long-lived group displayed more naive CD4+ cells, plus higher diversity, than the aged donors did.

It was with a sample-barcoded 5' primer and a J-beta primer mix that a second PCR of about 7 to 12 cycles was run. TCRdb reprocessed the 5' RACE reads with MiXCR, giving one entry per CDR3 protein. The sample contains hundreds of thousands of distinct CDR3 sequences, around three fifths of which appear only once. Each individual donor underwent a draw of about 9.9 milliliters of peripheral blood. Only one count was recorded for this clonotype. The antigen is unknown. Germline V CDR1 and CDR2: MNHNY, SVGAGI (reference sequence). CDR3 length: 15 amino acids. Trimming shortened V by 4 bases and J by 2 bases, and 15 bases separated the two germline ends.

The sample was blood. This receptor was taken from a man aged 60-69 years in good health. The chain combines TRBV6-6 with TRBJ2-7; D is unclear. The CDR3: CASSSGPFGTYEQYF. The CDR3, as DNA: TGTGCCAGCAGTTCCGGGCCCTTTGGAACCTACGAGCAGTACTTC.